The TCR beta chain described here comes from a study of read filtering for tumor transcriptome and immune sequencing. Study-wide context: DNase treatment preceded whole-transcriptome library preparation. Study conclusions and caveats: Even smaller IR-seq throughput identified most shared clonotypes.

The germline gives CDR1 MNHNY, CDR2 SVGAGI (reference sequence). The CDR3 consists of 14 residues. This clonotype was recorded a few times. Its antigen is currently unknown. The junction does not match germline at one end; this may be a read error. Molecular barcoded adaptors covering alpha/delta and beta/gamma chains were used on around 400 ng RNA. Each CDR3 protein is one row after TCRdb ran MiXCR on the reads. The sample records nearly 60,000 distinct CDR3 sequences, 10% to 15% being singletons. The origin of this receptor is a donor aged 40 or over with multiple myeloma. V usage is TRBV6-6 and J usage is TRBJ1-1; D is perhaps TRBD1 (6 bases). Material: a population of CD138-negative cells sorted from bone marrow. The CDR3 region has the DNA TGTGCCAGCAGTTACATCGACAGGAACACTGGAGCTTTCTTT. It is translated as CASSYIDRNTGAFF.